This TCR beta chain was identified during a study of early T cells in non-severe SARS-CoV-2 infection. Study at large: Chains from this unsorted whole-blood bulk RNA could not be paired.

This clonotype has ten or more counts. Germline CDR1 reads SGHDT; CDR2 reads YYEEEE. V trimming: 4 bases; J trimming: 4 bases; junction bases outside the gene matches: 10. The CDR3 loop spans 15 amino acids. MiXCR, applied by TCRdb to the 5' RACE reads, yields one record per CDR3 protein. The data contain around 44,000 distinct CDR3 sequences, about 7.8% of them singletons. The sequenced sample was whole blood. The chain uses TRBV5-6 and TRBJ2-7, with TRBD1 matching 8 bases. The TCR was taken from an adult who was a healthcare worker with PCR-confirmed SARS-CoV-2 infection or an uninfected control (not recorded which). In DNA form, the CDR3 reads TGTGCCAGCAGCCCGGCAGGGGGCTTAGTTTACGAGCAGTACTTC. Translated: CASSPAGGLVYEQYF.